Below are 10 T cell receptor beta chains sequenced from a single sample in a study of cytomegalovirus exposure and HLA in healthy donors. Vbeta (60) and Jbeta (13) primers were used in the PCR. Profiled with immunoSEQ multiplex PCR; TCRdb holds only in-frame clones, not every one. This table has 150,000 or so clones, around 78% appearing once. Input material: PBMCs. The receptors were gathered from a woman between 18 and 30 years old in good health and CMV-seronegative.

The chain carries TRBV6-6 and TRBJ1-5; TRBD1 might be the D (6 bases). The ends were cut back, 5 bases at V and 0 bases at J, with 11 bases in the middle. CDR3 size: 15 residues. Germline V CDR1 and CDR2: MNHNY, SVGAGI (reference sequence). The CDR3 DNA sequence: TGTGCCAGCAGTCCCGGACAGTATAGCAATCAGCCCCAGCATTTT. It encodes CASSPGQYSNQPQHF.

The chain is built from TRBV7-2 and TRBJ2-2; D is uncertain. The germline gives CDR1 SGHTA, CDR2 FQGNSA. V gave up 5 bases and J gave up 1 base, with 5 bases separating them. CDR3 length equals 13 residues. CDR3 DNA: TGTGCCAGCAGCCCAGTGAACACCGGGGAGCTGTTTTTT. Translating gives CASSPVNTGELFF.

The table lists this clone with a few counts. J is TRBJ1-5 and V is TRBV7-2; D remains unclear. Germline-derived CDR1 and CDR2 are SGHTA and FQGNSA. The V and J ends lost 1 base and 1 base respectively, with 8 bases between them. This CDR3 comprises 15 residues. The CDR3 loop reads CASSLGHRSNQPQHF. The DNA for the CDR3 is TGTGCCAGCAGCTTAGGGCACAGAAGCAATCAGCCCCAGCATTTT. The variable domain in full, with the rest retrieved from reference TRBV7-2 and TRBJ1-5, is GAGVSQSPSNKVTEKGKDVELRCDPISGHTALYWYRQSLGQGLEFLIYFQGNSAPDKSGLPSDRFSAERTGGSVSTLTIQRTQQEDSAVYLCASSLGHRSNQPQHFGDGTRLSIL.

The genes are TRBV5-1 and TRBJ2-1; 7 nucleotides align to TRBD2. The V segment lost 4 bases and the J segment 3 bases; nucleotides outside the gene matches: 4. The germline CDR1 and CDR2 sequences are SGHRS and YFSETQ. The CDR3 spans 14 residues. The CDR3 loop reads CASSAGTIYNEQFF. In nucleotides, the CDR3 is TGCGCCAGCAGCGCCGGGACTATCTACAATGAGCAGTTCTTC.

The genes are TRBV7-9 and TRBJ1-1, with D unresolved. This CDR3 is built from 15 residues. V lost 1 base and J 5 bases, leaving 14 bases between the germline ends. From germline, CDR1 is SEHNR and CDR2 FQNEAQ (reference sequence). CDR3 nucleotides: TGTGCCAGCAGCTTAGGAGACCTGGGAGGTACTGAAGCTTTCTTT. It codes for CASSLGDLGGTEAFF.

The chain uses TRBV4-3 and TRBJ2-7; D is possibly TRBD1 (6 bases). Germline loops: CDR1 LGHNA, CDR2 YSLEER. CDR3 length equals 15 residues. Trimming cost V 0 bases and J 4 bases, with 13 bases left between them. CDR3 in DNA: TGCGCCAGCAGCCAAGATCTCGGACAGTTGTACGAGCAGTACTTC. Translated, it gives CASSQDLGQLYEQYF.

As concerns this clone: A junction end diverges from the germline sequence, so it may reflect a read error. V and J are TRBV7-9 and TRBJ1-5; 8 bases agree with TRBD1. The CDR3 has 15 amino acids. CDR1 and CDR2 (germline): SEHNR, FQNEAQ (reference sequence). CDR3 in DNA: TGTTCCAGCAGCTTAGGGACAGGAACTCAACAGCCCCAGCATTTT. Encoded protein: CSSSLGTGTQQPQHF.

This clone was found a few times. The gene calls are TRBV11-2 and TRBJ2-5; weak D call: TRBD1 (6 bases). The end of the DNA aligns better with TRBJ2-7, so the J call may be wrong. The CDR3 contains 14 residues. In germline, CDR1 is SGHAT, CDR2 FQNNGV. CDR3 sequence reads: CATSEQGSVYEQYF. CDR3 DNA: TGTGCCACCTCAGAACAGGGTTCGGTTTACGAGCAGTACTTC.

The rearrangement joins TRBV11-2 to TRBJ1-2; weak D call: TRBD1 (6 bases). Trimming shortened V by 2 bases and J by 8 bases, and 9 bases separated the two germline ends. The CDR3 has 12 amino acids. CDR1 SGHAT and CDR2 FQNNGV come from the germline V gene. CDR3 sequence: CASSLSGVGYTF. In DNA form, the CDR3 reads TGTGCCAGCAGCTTATCAGGGGTCGGCTACACCTTC.

This clone was counted a few times. The chain carries TRBV6-6 and TRBJ1-4, with 7 bases identical to TRBD1. CDR3 length equals 16 residues. The germline V gene encodes CDR1 MNHNY and CDR2 SVGAGI (reference sequence). Trimming at V came to 6 bases and at J to 0 bases, leaving 7 bases not matched to a gene. The CDR3 is CASSTDRAATNEKLFF. DNA for the CDR3: TGTGCCAGCAGCACCGACAGGGCAGCAACTAATGAAAAACTGTTTTTT.